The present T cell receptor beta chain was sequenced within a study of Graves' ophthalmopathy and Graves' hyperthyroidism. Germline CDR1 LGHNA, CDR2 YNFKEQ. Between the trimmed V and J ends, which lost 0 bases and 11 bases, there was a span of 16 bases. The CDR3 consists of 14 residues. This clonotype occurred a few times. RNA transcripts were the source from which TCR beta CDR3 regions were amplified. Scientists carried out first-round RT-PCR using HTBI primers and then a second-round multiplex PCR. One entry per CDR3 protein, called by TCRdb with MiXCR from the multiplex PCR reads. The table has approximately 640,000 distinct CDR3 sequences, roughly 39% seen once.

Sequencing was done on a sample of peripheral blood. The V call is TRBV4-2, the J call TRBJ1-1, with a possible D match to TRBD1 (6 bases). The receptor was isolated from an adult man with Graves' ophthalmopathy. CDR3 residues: CASSQEDRYSRAFF. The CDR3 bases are TGTGCCAGCAGCCAAGAAGACAGGTACTCTCGGGCTTTCTTT.